These 10 T cell receptor beta chains came from one sample sequenced in a study of regulatory T cells in long-lasting Graves disease. Construction of the TCR beta libraries employed iRepertoire HTBI primers in conjunction with Arm-PCR of CDR3 regions. From the multiplex PCR reads, TCRdb called clonotypes with MiXCR, one entry per CDR3 protein. The sample consists of around 240,000 distinct CDR3 sequences, 15% to 20% of them appearing once. Specified time point: newly diagnosed GD, antithyroid drugs for less than 3 months. PBMC-extracted RNA yielded the TCR library. The sample also formed part of further work on T cells in Graves' hyperthyroidism and ophthalmopathy.

The sample consisted of peripheral blood mononuclear cells (PBMCs), taken at new diagnosis, from a patient treated with antithyroid drugs. The receptors stem from a woman aged 25 to 39 with Graves disease.

On this clonotype itself: One end of the junction fails to match germline, which may point to a read error. The chain uses TRBV6-2 or TRBV6-3 and TRBJ2-5; TRBD2 matches 8 bases. Germline assignment: CDR1 MNHEY and CDR2 SVGEGT. The CDR3 covers 17 residues. DNA for the CDR3: TGTGCCAGCGGTTACCTCCAGGTAGCGGGGAATCAAGAGACCCAGTACTTC. This sequence encodes CASGYLQVAGNQETQYF.

This clonotype was counted many times. The rearrangement links TRBV20-1 to TRBJ2-7; D possibly corresponds to TRBD1 (6 bases). Per the germline V gene, CDR1 is DFQATT and CDR2 is SNEGSKA (reference sequence). Trimming stripped 7 bases from V and 4 bases from J, with 26 bases between. The CDR3 totals 16 residues. CDR3 residues: CSVEDSRGHGPYEQYF. Written as DNA, the CDR3 is TGCAGTGTTGAGGATAGTAGGGGACACGGACCATACGAGCAGTACTTC.

This clonotype was observed at least ten times. This sequence joins TRBV11-2 and TRBJ2-3; D is ambiguous. The CDR3 is made up of 13 amino acids. Trimming took 7 bases from V and 1 from J, leaving 9 bases between them. The germline gives CDR1 SGHAT, CDR2 FQNNGV. The CDR3 loop is CASNSGGTDTQYF. The CDR3, as DNA: TGTGCCAGCAACTCGGGTGGCACAGATACGCAGTATTTT.

This clonotype has at least ten counts. CDR3 sequence reads: CSARDSGSKNIQYF. The CDR3 DNA reads as TGCAGTGCTAGAGACAGCGGGTCCAAAAACATTCAGTACTTC. The rearrangement uses TRBV20-1 and TRBJ2-4; D is possibly TRBD2 (6 bases). Per the germline V gene, CDR1 is DFQATT and CDR2 is SNEGSKA (reference sequence). The CDR3 has 14 amino acids. Trimming left V 0 bases short and J 2 bases short, with 8 bases between.

At least ten counts were recorded for this clonotype. V and J are TRBV27 and TRBJ1-1, with no clear D. Trimming pared 1 base from V and 5 bases from J, leaving 11 bases between. Germline CDR1 is MNHEY and CDR2 is SMNVEV (reference sequence). There are 14 residues in the CDR3. The CDR3 is CASSLFRIGTEAFF. The CDR3 nucleotides read TGTGCCAGCAGTTTATTCAGGATAGGAACTGAAGCTTTCTTT.

This clonotype was detected only a few times. The rearrangement joins TRBV6-1 to TRBJ2-7; 7 bases agree with TRBD1. The CDR3 spans 15 residues. The V segment lost 7 bases and the J segment 4 bases; nucleotides outside the gene matches: 13. Germline CDR1 is MNHNS and CDR2 is SASEGT. The CDR3 here is CASTKPPGQLYEQYF. The CDR3 nucleotides are TGTGCCAGCACCAAACCCCCGGGACAGCTATACGAGCAGTACTTC.

This clonotype was seen ten or more times. The chain combines TRBV24-1 with TRBJ1-2; tentatively, D is TRBD1 (5 bases). The germline V and J ends were trimmed by 3 bases and 9 bases, with 10 bases remaining between them. The CDR3 runs to 12 residues. CDR1 is KGHDR and CDR2 is SFDVKD in the germline V gene. CDR3 loop: CATSDGTSSYTF. Here the CDR3 DNA reads TGTGCCACCAGTGATGGGACGTCCAGCTACACCTTC.

As concerns this clonotype: A far larger clone is just one base off, so this is likely a read error. The chain joins TRBV6-1 to TRBJ1-1, with D perhaps TRBD1 (5 bases). The germline CDR1 and CDR2 sequences are MNHNS and SASEGT. This CDR3 spans 14 amino acids. V lost 6 bases and J 6 bases, leaving 17 bases between the germline ends. The CDR3 coding sequence is TGTGCCAGCAGCCCAGAGACAGAGGCGGCTGAAGCTTTCTTT. It codes for CASSPETEAAEAFF.

As concerns this clonotype: One base away lies a much larger clone, so this may be a sequencing read error. The chain has TRBV4-2 and TRBJ1-1, with unresolved D. CDR1 is LGHNA and CDR2 is YNFKEQ in the germline V gene. The CDR3 is 13 amino acids. Here the CDR3 DNA reads TGTGCCAGCAGCCAAGAATGGAACACTGAAGCTATCTTT. It yields the protein CASSQEWNTEAIF.

This clonotype was counted many times. The chain has TRBV7-2 and TRBJ2-5; no clear D. Trimming left V 8 bases short and J 4 bases short, with 5 bases between. The CDR3 runs to 10 residues. The germline gives CDR1 SGHTA, CDR2 FQGNSA. The CDR3 bases are TGTGCCAGCGGGCGAGAGACCCAGTACTTC. This encodes CASGRETQYF.